Each of the 20 T cell receptor beta chains below was sequenced from the same sample in a study of cytomegalovirus exposure and HLA in healthy donors. Both 60 Vbeta primers and 13 Jbeta primers went into the PCR. Generated by immunoSEQ multiplex PCR, the TCRdb table keeps only in-frame clones and is missing some. The table shows about 110,000 clones, with 82% occurring only once. The sequenced sample was PBMCs. These receptors all stem from a man aged 50-60 years in good health and CMV-seronegative.

The V and J genes are TRBV19 and TRBJ1-1; the D gene is possibly TRBD1 (5 bases). Looked up from germline, CDR1 is LNHDA and CDR2 is SQIVND (reference sequence). V was trimmed by 0 bases and J by 4 bases, leaving 18 bases between them. The length of the CDR3 is 17 residues. The CDR3 is CASSIDWGRVYVTEAFF. The CDR3 DNA is TGTGCCAGTAGTATAGATTGGGGCAGGGTATATGTCACTGAAGCTTTCTTT.

V usage is TRBV28 and J usage is TRBJ2-2; possible D gene TRBD1, 6 bases. Germline loops: CDR1 MDHEN, CDR2 SYDVKM. The CDR3 covers 16 residues. V lost 2 bases and J lost 2, with 12 bases in between. The CDR3 coding sequence is TGTGCCAGCAGTTTAGGGCAGGGGATAAACACCGGGGAGCTGTTTTTT. This codes for CASSLGQGINTGELFF.

Concerning this clone itself: One end of the junction varies from germline; a read error may be responsible. The same CDR3 is also encoded by other DNA sequences in this sample. The rearrangement links TRBV7-2 to TRBJ1-6; maybe TRBD1 (6 bases). This CDR3 contains 16 residues. CDR1 is SGHTA and CDR2 is FQGNSA in the germline V gene. CDR3 bases: TGTGCCAGCAGCCAACACAGGGTTGGGACAAATTCCCCCCTCCACTTT. Translated: CASSQHRVGTNSPLHF.

The CDR3 here is CASRPGTGRQPQHF. DNA for the CDR3: TGTGCCAGCAGGCCCGGGACAGGGAGACAGCCCCAGCATTTT. This chain joins TRBV5-5 and TRBJ1-5; 9 bases line up with TRBD1. CDR1 and CDR2 from the germline V gene are SGHKS and YYEKEE (reference sequence). The CDR3 length is 14 residues. With V trimmed by 5 bases and J by 7 bases, 7 bases remained unmatched.

The rearrangement uses TRBV28 and TRBJ2-7; 8 bases are shared with TRBD1. This CDR3 is 15 amino acids long. Per germline, CDR1 MDHEN and CDR2 SYDVKM. V gave up 6 bases and J gave up 4 bases; unmatched junction bases: 11. The DNA of the CDR3 is TGTGCCAGCAGGACGGGTGGACAGGGAGAATACGAGCAGTACGTC. Translated: CASRTGGQGEYEQYV.

The chain uses TRBV4-1 and TRBJ1-4, with D possibly being TRBD1 (5 bases). V lost 4 bases and J 7 bases, leaving 19 bases between the germline ends. This CDR3 is 16 amino acids long. Germline CDR1 MGHRA, CDR2 YSYEKL. The CDR3 nucleotides are TGCGCCAGCAGCCGGTCCAGGGAGGGAATAGGTGAAAAACTGTTTTTT. Translating gives CASSRSREGIGEKLFF.

The CDR3 loop reads CASTTGTEQETQYF. The CDR3 bases are TGTGCCAGCACCACCGGGACAGAGCAAGAGACCCAGTACTTC. V usage is TRBV6-6 and J usage is TRBJ2-5, with 7 bases lining up with TRBD1. V trimming: 7 bases; J trimming: 2 bases; junction bases outside the gene matches: 7. CDR3 size: 14 residues. Germline CDR1 MNHNY, CDR2 SVGAGI (reference sequence).

The V and J genes are TRBV5-4 and TRBJ2-5; TRBD2 matches at 8 bases. Unmatched junction bases numbered 9, after V lost 4 bases and J lost 4 bases. This CDR3 has 15 residues. CDR1 and CDR2 (germline): SGHNT, YYREEE (reference sequence). The CDR3 reads CASSPGLGQGETQYF. Here the CDR3 DNA reads TGTGCCAGCAGCCCGGGACTAGGGCAGGGAGAGACCCAGTACTTC.

As regards this clone: Other DNA sequences in the same sample also yield this CDR3. V is TRBV11-2 and J is TRBJ2-1, with unresolved D. The CDR3 extends over 11 amino acids. CDR1 and CDR2 from the germline V gene are SGHAT and FQNNGV. The germline V and J ends were trimmed by 1 base and 9 bases, with 4 bases remaining between them. In DNA, the CDR3 is TGTGCCAGCAGCTTAGCGAGTGAGCAGTTCTTC. Its protein product is CASSLASEQFF.

The V call is TRBV5-1, the J call TRBJ1-2; no firm D call. Germline V lookup: CDR1 SGHRS, CDR2 YFSETQ. This CDR3 comprises 11 residues. V lost 2 bases to trimming and J lost 7 bases, with 6 bases between them. Here the CDR3 DNA reads TGCGCCAGCAGCTTCGAGAGTGGCTACACCTTC. It is translated as CASSFESGYTF.

The J gene is TRBJ2-7, the V gene TRBV4-2; 7 nucleotides align to TRBD1. CDR1 is LGHNA and CDR2 is YNFKEQ in the germline V gene. This CDR3 has 17 amino acids. Germline trimming cut 4 bases from V and 5 bases from J; bases unmatched to any gene: 17. This chain's CDR3 is CASSPPRGTGAPHEQYF. CDR3 DNA: TGTGCCAGCAGCCCTCCACGGGGAACAGGGGCCCCCCACGAGCAGTACTTC.

The chain carries TRBV28 and TRBJ1-2; tentatively, D is TRBD1 (5 bases). Per germline, CDR1 MDHEN and CDR2 SYDVKM. With 2 bases removed from V and 6 bases from J, the gap between germline ends came to 7 bases. The CDR3 has 12 amino acids. The CDR3 DNA is TGTGCCAGCAGTTTACGGGGGGATGGCTACACCTTC. Encoded protein: CASSLRGDGYTF.

On this clone itself: At one boundary the junction diverges from the germline segment, which might be a read error. The V gene is TRBV7-9, the J gene TRBJ1-2; D unresolved. This CDR3 region has 12 residues. Germline V gene sequence: CDR1 SEHNR, CDR2 FQNEAQ (reference sequence). The CDR3 loop is CSSSPEPLGYTF. The CDR3 coding sequence is TGTTCCAGCAGCCCGGAGCCTTTGGGCTACACCTTC.

The gene calls are TRBV6-5 and TRBJ1-5; 8 bases match TRBD1. Germline V gene data show CDR1 as MNHEY and CDR2 as SVGAGI. V lost 6 bases to trimming and J lost 7 bases; unmatched junction nucleotides: 8. The CDR3 has 14 residues. CDR3 nucleotides: TGTGCCAGCAGCCTCAGGGGGCTGGGACAGCCCCAGCATTTT. Translating it yields CASSLRGLGQPQHF.

This clone was picked up a small number of times. The J gene is TRBJ2-1, the V gene TRBV29-1; 8 bases map to TRBD2. J gave up 3 bases and V 3 bases, and 1 base lay outside the gene matches. The CDR3 covers 13 residues. Germline V gives CDR1 SQVTM, CDR2 ANQGSEA. The CDR3 DNA is TGCAGCGTTGACGGGACTAGCTACAATGAGCAGTTCTTC. It translates to CSVDGTSYNEQFF.

V gene TRBV6-5 combines with J gene TRBJ2-7; TRBD1 matches at 8 bases. The V segment lost 6 bases and the J segment 4 bases; nucleotides outside the gene matches: 11. This CDR3 region has 15 residues. The germline V gene encodes CDR1 MNHEY and CDR2 SVGAGI. The CDR3 loop is CASSPTGALEYEQYV. DNA of the CDR3: TGTGCCAGCAGCCCGACAGGGGCCCTGGAGTACGAGCAGTACGTC.

The sample holds a few counts of this clone. This chain uses TRBV15 with TRBJ2-6; D is possibly TRBD1 (6 bases). The V end lost 0 bases, the J end lost 0 bases, and 18 bases lay between the germline ends. The CDR3 sequence is 20 residues long. The germline V gene has CDR1 LNHNV and CDR2 YYDKDF (reference sequence). The CDR3 reads CATSRETLGQFLSGANVLTF. For the CDR3, the DNA is TGTGCCACCAGCAGAGAGACACTTGGACAGTTCCTCTCTGGGGCCAACGTCCTGACTTTC.

The chain employs TRBV18 and TRBJ1-4, with D uncertain. Trimming took off 0 bases at V and 0 bases at J, with 8 bases between the two ends. This CDR3 has 16 amino acids. CDR1 is KGHSH, CDR2 LQKENI, per germline. CDR3 in DNA: TGTGCCAGCTCACCACCGGGCACCGCAACTAATGAAAAACTGTTTTTT. Its protein product is CASSPPGTATNEKLFF.

The genes are TRBV6-1 and TRBJ1-5, with a possible D match to TRBD1 (6 bases). Germline CDR1 MNHNS, CDR2 SASEGT. The V end was cut by 8 bases, the J end by 5 bases, with 13 bases between. The CDR3 has 13 amino acids. CDR3 DNA: TGTGCCAGCGGGCAGGGGATGGATCAGCCCCAGCATTTT. It is translated as CASGQGMDQPQHF.

This clone was seen a handful of times. V and J are TRBV30 and TRBJ2-1; 8 bases line up with TRBD2. This CDR3 has 12 amino acids. Germline V lookup: CDR1 GTSNPN, CDR2 SVGIG (reference sequence). The J segment lost 8 bases and the V segment lost 1 base, leaving 1 base of the junction unmatched. DNA for the CDR3: TGTGCCTGGAGTGGCGGGGGGCATGAGCAGTTCTTC. Its translation: CAWSGGGHEQFF.